This TCR beta chain was sequenced for a study of control samples from healthy donors and cancer patients. A note on this clone: The sample contains more than one DNA sequence encoding this CDR3.

TCRdb's copy holds only in-frame clones and misses some; the assay was immunoSEQ multiplex PCR. This table holds 130,000 or so clones, about 89% found once. Trimming shortened V by 5 bases and J by 1 base, and 8 bases separated the two germline ends. This CDR3 is built from 14 residues. Germline V lookup: CDR1 SEHNR, CDR2 FQNEAQ (reference sequence). This TCR was sampled from a man in his late teens or twenties in good health. The source material was blood. The genes are TRBV7-9 and TRBJ2-2, with a possible D match to TRBD2 (6 bases). Written as DNA, the CDR3 is TGTGCCAGCAGCCCCGGGGGGAACACCGGGGAGCTGTTTTTT. Amino acids: CASSPGGNTGELFF.